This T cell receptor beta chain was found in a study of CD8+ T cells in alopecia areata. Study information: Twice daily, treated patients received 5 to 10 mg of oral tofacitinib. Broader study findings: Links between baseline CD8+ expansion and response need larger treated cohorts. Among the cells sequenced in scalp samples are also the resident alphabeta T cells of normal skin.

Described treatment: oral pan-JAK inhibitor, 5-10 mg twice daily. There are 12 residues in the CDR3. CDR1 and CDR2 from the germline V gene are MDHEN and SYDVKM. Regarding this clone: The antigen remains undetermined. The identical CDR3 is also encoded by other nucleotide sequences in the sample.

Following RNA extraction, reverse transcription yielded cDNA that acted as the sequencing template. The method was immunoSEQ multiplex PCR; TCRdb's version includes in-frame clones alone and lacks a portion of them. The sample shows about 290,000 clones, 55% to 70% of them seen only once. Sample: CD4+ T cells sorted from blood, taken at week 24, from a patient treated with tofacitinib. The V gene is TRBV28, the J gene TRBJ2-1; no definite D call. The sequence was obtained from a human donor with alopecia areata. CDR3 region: CATDVSYNEQFF. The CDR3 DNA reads TGTGCTACAGACGTCTCCTACAATGAGCAGTTCTTC.